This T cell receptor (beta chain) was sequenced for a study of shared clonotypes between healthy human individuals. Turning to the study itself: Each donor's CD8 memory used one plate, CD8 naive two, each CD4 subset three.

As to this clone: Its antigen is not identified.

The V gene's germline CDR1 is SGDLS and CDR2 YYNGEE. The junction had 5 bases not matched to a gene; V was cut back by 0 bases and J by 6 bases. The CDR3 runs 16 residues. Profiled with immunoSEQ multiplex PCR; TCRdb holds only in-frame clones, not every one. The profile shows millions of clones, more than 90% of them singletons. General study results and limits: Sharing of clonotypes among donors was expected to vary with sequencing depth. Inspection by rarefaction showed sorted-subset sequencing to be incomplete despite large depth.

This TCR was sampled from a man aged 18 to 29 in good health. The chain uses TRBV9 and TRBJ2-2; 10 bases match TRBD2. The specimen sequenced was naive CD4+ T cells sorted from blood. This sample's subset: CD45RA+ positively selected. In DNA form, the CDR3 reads TGTGCCAGCAGCGTAGGGAGCGGGAGGGGCCCCGGGGAGCTGTTTTTT. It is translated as CASSVGSGRGPGELFF. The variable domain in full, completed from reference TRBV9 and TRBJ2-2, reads DSGVTQTPKHLITATGQRVTLRCSPRSGDLSVYWYQQSLDQGLQFLIQYYNGEERAKGNILERFSAQQFPDLHSELNLSSLELGDSALYFCASSVGSGRGPGELFFGEGSRLTVL.